Listed below are T cell receptor beta chains from one sample, sequenced in a study of CD8 T cells in ankylosing spondylitis. MiXCR, run by TCRdb on the 5' RACE reads, gives a single entry per CDR3 protein. The top ten hold 19% of the sample, which has 650,000 to 800,000 distinct CDR3 sequences, around 20% seen once. The sample consisted of blood, either unsorted or a sorted T cell fraction (not recorded which). The source of these receptors is a male donor with ankylosing spondylitis. CDR3s include the opening cysteine and the closing phenylalanine or tryptophan. The D gene is left open where the match is weak. Clone size is shown for a subset of rows, as once, few, many or a class of expanded clone.

v_gene,j_gene,d_gene,abundance,CDR3aa,CDR3nt
TRBV12-3/TRBV12-4,TRBJ2-2,TRBD1,-,CASSPEEFRDRGNTGELFF,TGTGCCAGCAGTCCAGAGGAGTTCCGGGACAGGGGCAACACCGGGGAGCTGTTTTTT
TRBV10-3,TRBJ2-1,-,-,CAISEFWGGEQFF,TGTGCCATCAGTGAGTTTTGGGGCGGTGAGCAGTTCTTC
TRBV4-3,TRBJ2-7,TRBD2,many,CASSQATLALITYEQYF,TGCGCCAGCAGCCAAGCAACACTAGCGCTAATAACCTACGAGCAGTACTTC
TRBV20-1,TRBJ1-5,-,-,CSARDLGRGDQPQHF,TGCAGTGCTAGAGATCTCGGCAGGGGAGATCAGCCCCAGCATTTT
TRBV7-9,TRBJ1-2,-,once,CASSRTDLRLAF,TGTGCCAGCAGCCGGACCGACCTTAGGCTGGCCTTC
TRBV7-9,TRBJ2-1,-,many,CASSQSSYNEQFF,TGTGCCAGCAGTCAAAGCTCCTACAATGAGCAGTTCTTC
TRBV7-8,TRBJ2-5,TRBD2,-,CASSFKGLAGETQYF,TGTGCCAGCAGCTTCAAAGGACTAGCGGGAGAGACCCAGTACTTC
TRBV7-9,TRBJ1-4,-,once,CASSTPIRGVVDEKLFF,TGTGCCAGCAGCACCCCCATCCGGGGGGTGGTGGATGAAAAACTGTTTTTT
TRBV3-1,TRBJ2-1,-,-,CASSQGPQGSWDEQFF,TGTGCCAGCAGCCAAGGTCCCCAGGGGTCATGGGATGAGCAGTTCTTC
TRBV20-1,TRBJ2-3,TRBD2,-,CSAEVAGARAKDTQYF,TGCAGTGCCGAGGTAGCGGGGGCCAGGGCAAAAGATACGCAGTATTTT
TRBV19,TRBJ2-7,-,-,CASSITLISPTYEQYF,TGTGCCAGTAGTATAACGTTGATTAGCCCGACCTACGAGCAGTACTTC
TRBV25-1,TRBJ1-6,-,-,CASNGVNFYNSPLHF,TGTGCCAGCAACGGGGTTAACTTCTATAATTCACCCCTCCACTTT
TRBV7-2,TRBJ2-5,TRBD2,-,CASSRGLAGWETQYF,TGTGCCAGCAGCCGCGGACTAGCGGGGTGGGAGACCCAGTACTTC
TRBV5-1,TRBJ2-7,-,-,CASSPDGAPREQYF,TGCGCCAGCAGTCCTGACGGAGCCCCCCGCGAGCAGTACTTC
TRBV24-1,TRBJ1-2,-,-,CATSDPFDGVDNYSYTF,TGTGCCACCAGTGATCCGTTTGACGGGGTCGATAACTATAGCTACACCTTC
TRBV20-1,TRBJ1-6,TRBD1,-,CSARVRQGYNSPLHF,TGCAGTGCCAGGGTGAGACAGGGTTACAATTCACCCCTCCACTTT
TRBV10-3,TRBJ2-3,TRBD1,-,CAISSGQAQYF,TGTGCCATCAGCTCCGGACAGGCGCAGTATTTT
TRBV18,TRBJ2-5,-,few,CASSQTQGETQYF,TGTGCCAGCTCACAAACTCAGGGAGAGACCCAGTACTTC
TRBV5-1,TRBJ1-1,-,few,CASRPTRAMNTEAFF,TGCGCCAGCAGACCTACCCGGGCGATGAACACTGAAGCTTTCTTT
TRBV6-5,TRBJ2-7,-,-,CASFGSAYEQYF,TGTGCCAGCTTCGGGTCGGCCTACGAGCAGTACTTC
TRBV4-1,TRBJ1-2,-,-,CASSHKDPTYYGYTF,TGCGCCAGCAGCCACAAAGACCCTACTTACTATGGCTACACCTTC
TRBV9,TRBJ1-2,-,few,CASSSLQTYGYTF,TGTGCCAGCAGCTCGCTACAGACCTATGGCTACACCTTC
TRBV2,TRBJ2-2,TRBD1,many,CASKQGPISGELFF,TGTGCCAGTAAACAGGGGCCCATCTCCGGGGAGCTGTTTTTT
TRBV12-5,TRBJ1-2,-,few,CASGFGDGGAPNGYTF,TGTGCTAGTGGTTTTGGGGACGGAGGAGCGCCAAATGGCTACACCTTC
TRBV4-2,TRBJ1-5,TRBD1,-,CASSQGLGQGSNQPQHF,TGTGCCAGCAGCCAAGGCCTCGGACAGGGTAGCAATCAGCCCCAGCATTTT
TRBV3-1,TRBJ1-1,-,few,CASSQVNRNTEAFF,TGTGCCAGCAGCCAAGTGAACAGGAACACTGAAGCTTTCTTT
TRBV29-1,TRBJ1-1,TRBD1,few,CSVEDRGRGLPEAFF,TGCAGCGTTGAAGATCGGGGCAGGGGGCTACCTGAAGCTTTCTTT
TRBV5-1,TRBJ2-7,-,-,CASSLGRGATYEQYF,TGCGCCAGCAGCTTGGGCAGGGGTGCCACCTACGAGCAGTACTTC
TRBV28,TRBJ2-4,-,-,CASSSDRQYGDIQYF,TGTGCCAGCAGCTCAGACCGACAGTATGGGGACATTCAGTACTTC
TRBV12-3/TRBV12-4,TRBJ2-2,-,many,CASRLSTGELFF,TGTGCCAGCAGGCTTAGCACCGGGGAGCTGTTTTTT
TRBV5-1,TRBJ2-7,-,many,CASSLRPGSSYEQYF,TGCGCCAGCAGCCTGCGTCCGGGAAGCTCCTACGAGCAGTACTTC
TRBV5-1,TRBJ1-4,-,-,CASSHHMEEKLFF,TGCGCCAGCAGCCATCACATGGAAGAAAAACTGTTTTTT
TRBV12-3/TRBV12-4,TRBJ1-2,TRBD1,few,CASSKPGQGDYGYTF,TGTGCCAGCAGCAAACCGGGACAGGGAGACTATGGCTACACCTTC
TRBV20-1,TRBJ2-3,-,-,CSARISSTDTQYF,TGCAGTGCTAGAATCTCCAGCACAGATACGCAGTATTTT
TRBV12-3/TRBV12-4,TRBJ2-1,-,-,CASTAGPSYNEQFF,TGTGCCAGCACCGCCGGACCTTCCTACAATGAGCAGTTCTTC
TRBV7-2,TRBJ2-3,TRBD2,few,CASSLVSGRPDTQYF,TGTGCCAGCAGCTTAGTCAGCGGGAGACCAGATACGCAGTATTTT
TRBV12-3/TRBV12-4,TRBJ1-2,-,once,CASSFMGYGYTF,TGTGCCAGCAGTTTCATGGGATATGGCTACACCTTC
TRBV4-3,TRBJ1-4,TRBD1,-,CASSQGDRLREKLFF,TGCGCCAGCAGCCAGGGGGACAGATTAAGGGAAAAACTGTTTTTT
TRBV7-3,TRBJ2-7,-,few,CASSLQPVTGSYEQYF,TGTGCCAGCAGCCTACAGCCTGTGACAGGCTCCTACGAGCAGTACTTC
TRBV20-1,TRBJ2-5,-,-,CSARDRAGQETQYF,TGCAGTGCTAGAGATCGGGCAGGCCAAGAGACCCAGTACTTC
TRBV20-1,TRBJ1-1,-,many,CSAREPVTEAFF,TGCAGTGCTAGAGAGCCCGTGACTGAAGCTTTCTTT
TRBV7-2,TRBJ1-2,TRBD1,few,CASSQSGGGNGYTF,TGTGCCAGCAGCCAGTCAGGGGGCGGGAACGGCTACACCTTC
TRBV2,TRBJ2-7,-,many,CASKVRLADGEQYF,TGTGCCAGCAAGGTTCGTCTAGCTGACGGCGAGCAGTACTTC
TRBV28,TRBJ2-5,-,-,CASSFTPNSPGPLETQYF,TGTGCCAGCAGTTTCACGCCAAATAGCCCGGGTCCCCTGGAGACCCAGTACTTC
TRBV12-3/TRBV12-4,TRBJ1-5,-,many,CASSPSGSPQHF,TGTGCCAGCAGTCCCTCGGGGTCGCCCCAGCATTTT
TRBV7-8,TRBJ2-6,-,-,CASLGATDSGANVLTF,TGTGCCAGCTTGGGGGCTACCGACTCTGGGGCCAACGTCCTGACTTTC
TRBV10-3,TRBJ2-4,-,few,CAIGGTGDIQYF,TGTGCCATCGGGGGGACGGGGGATATTCAGTACTTC
TRBV5-1,TRBJ1-1,TRBD1,-,CASSFFGQGAGGTEAFF,TGCGCCAGCAGCTTCTTTGGGCAGGGGGCTGGTGGCACTGAAGCTTTCTTT